The clone carrying this TCR beta chain showed up just a few times. Antigen specificity is unknown. The data derive from a study of T cells in Graves' hyperthyroidism and ophthalmopathy. RNA transcripts provided the source from which TCR beta CDR3 regions were amplified. First-round RT-PCR of the TCR CDR3 relied on the HTBI primer set. MiXCR, applied by TCRdb to the multiplex PCR reads, yields one record per CDR3 protein. The data hold 340,000 or so distinct CDR3 sequences, with approximately 17% observed a single time. V gave up 5 bases and J gave up 6 bases; unmatched junction bases: 10. There are 13 residues in the CDR3. Germline-derived CDR1 and CDR2 are DFQATT and SNEGSKA (reference sequence). Study conclusions and caveats: Researchers found most expanded thyroid clonotypes above 0.001 in blood as well. Ophthalmopathy prediction by the model preceded onset by a median approximately six months.

Material for sequencing was blood. This sequence joins TRBV20-1 and TRBJ2-7; 7 bases align to TRBD1. This receptor was identified in a man aged 30 to 39 with Graves' hyperthyroidism. CDR3 sequence: CSAVQGITSEQYF. The CDR3 coding sequence is TGCAGTGCTGTACAGGGGATCACGTCCGAGCAGTACTTC.